The source of this T cell receptor (beta chain) is a study of OX40 agonist ivuxolimab in advanced cancers. Study-wide findings and caveats: At doses 0.1 to 3.0 mg/kg, CD4+ and CD8+ clones expanded. Normalized T-cell clonal expansion was also low in a subset of nonresponders.

Regarding this clone: Antigen unknown.

V shed 4 bases, J shed 1 base, and the junction held 9 bases outside the gene matches. The germline V gene encodes CDR1 LNHDA and CDR2 SQIVND (reference sequence). This CDR3 is 18 amino acids long. Sequenced by immunoSEQ multiplex PCR; TCRdb stores in-frame clones only, minus some. This sample has some 80,000 clones, with about 84% found just once. The receptor was isolated from an adult with an advanced solid tumor such as melanoma, head and neck, liver or kidney cancer. The specimen comprised CD4+ or CD8+ T cells sorted from blood, sampled in a trial of the OX40 agonist ivuxolimab. The chain carries TRBV19 and TRBJ2-2; 10 bases fit TRBD2. Written as DNA, the CDR3 is TGTGCCAGTAGTACTGATAAAAGACTAGCGGGGAACACCGGGGAGCTGTTTTTT. It yields the protein CASSTDKRLAGNTGELFF.